The rows below give T cell receptor beta chains drawn from one sample of a study of T cell changes during pregnancy in multiple sclerosis. Here immunoSEQ multiplex PCR was the method, and the copy in TCRdb shows in-frame clones only, minus some. The sample contains 30,000 or so clones, approximately 89% of which appear only once. The sample consisted of CD4+ T cells from peripheral blood mononuclear cells, taken in the second trimester of pregnancy. The source of these receptors is a female donor with multiple sclerosis, enrolled in a pregnancy study. The CDR3 runs from the conserved cysteine through the conserved F or W. A D gene is named only where the DNA matches it firmly. Clone size is shown for a subset of rows, as once, few, many or a class of expanded clone.

j_call: TRBJ1-2
v_call: TRBV7-3
d_call: .
clone_size: .
cdr3_aa: CASSLREGDYGYTF
cdr3_nt: TGTGCCAGCAGCTTGAGGGAGGGGGACTATGGCTACACCTTC

j_call: TRBJ1-5
v_call: TRBV6-6
d_call: .
clone_size: .
cdr3_aa: CASLGAFSNQPQHF
cdr3_nt: TGTGCCAGCCTTGGGGCGTTTAGCAATCAGCCCCAGCATTTT

j_call: TRBJ2-1
v_call: TRBV5-1
d_call: TRBD1
clone_size: .
cdr3_aa: CASSLIPGQAYNEQFF
cdr3_nt: TGCGCCAGCAGCTTAATTCCGGGACAGGCCTACAATGAGCAGTTCTTC

j_call: TRBJ2-7
v_call: TRBV19
d_call: .
clone_size: once
cdr3_aa: CASTNWRGQQYF
cdr3_nt: TGTGCCAGTACCAACTGGAGGGGGCAGCAGTACTTC

j_call: TRBJ1-4
v_call: TRBV30
d_call: TRBD1
clone_size: .
cdr3_aa: CAWSVGIRGLATNEKLFF
cdr3_nt: TGTGCCTGGAGTGTAGGCATAAGGGGGCTTGCAACTAATGAAAAACTGTTTTTT

j_call: TRBJ1-5
v_call: TRBV10-3
d_call: .
clone_size: .
cdr3_aa: CAIMGQPNQPQHF
cdr3_nt: TGTGCCATCATGGGCCAGCCCAATCAGCCCCAGCATTTT

j_call: TRBJ2-5
v_call: TRBV28
d_call: .
clone_size: .
cdr3_aa: CASSLIRDSTETQYF
cdr3_nt: TGTGCCAGCAGTTTAATCCGGGACTCCACAGAGACCCAGTACTTC

j_call: TRBJ1-1
v_call: TRBV2
d_call: .
clone_size: .
cdr3_aa: CASSEWGHLMNTEAFF
cdr3_nt: TGTGCCAGCAGTGAGTGGGGACACCTCATGAACACTGAAGCTTTCTTT

j_call: TRBJ1-5
v_call: TRBV18
d_call: .
clone_size: .
cdr3_aa: CASRDSANQPQHF
cdr3_nt: TGTGCCAGCCGAGACAGTGCCAATCAGCCCCAGCATTTT

j_call: TRBJ2-2
v_call: TRBV7-2
d_call: TRBD1
clone_size: once
cdr3_aa: CASSLVSGTGGNTGELFF
cdr3_nt: TGTGCCAGCAGCTTAGTCTCTGGGACAGGGGGTAACACCGGGGAGCTGTTTTTT

j_call: TRBJ2-2
v_call: TRBV2
d_call: TRBD2
clone_size: once
cdr3_aa: CASRMSSGGTGELFF
cdr3_nt: TGTGCCAGCAGGATGAGCAGCGGGGGCACCGGGGAGCTGTTTTTT

j_call: TRBJ1-2
v_call: TRBV5-1
d_call: .
clone_size: .
cdr3_aa: CASSSVQGDGGGYTF
cdr3_nt: TGCGCCAGCAGCTCGGTACAGGGTGATGGAGGAGGCTACACCTTC

j_call: TRBJ1-2
v_call: TRBV19
d_call: TRBD1
clone_size: .
cdr3_aa: CASSITRTGGDGYTF
cdr3_nt: TGTGCCAGTAGTATAACCAGGACAGGGGGCGATGGCTACACCTTC

j_call: TRBJ2-5
v_call: TRBV28
d_call: TRBD2
clone_size: .
cdr3_aa: CASVTSGGAKETQYF
cdr3_nt: TGTGCCAGCGTCACTAGCGGGGGGGCCAAGGAGACCCAGTACTTC

j_call: TRBJ1-4
v_call: TRBV5-1
d_call: TRBD1
clone_size: .
cdr3_aa: CASSPGQRSEKLFF
cdr3_nt: TGCGCCAGCAGCCCGGGACAGCGAAGTGAAAAACTGTTTTTT

j_call: TRBJ2-5
v_call: TRBV11-2
d_call: TRBD2
clone_size: .
cdr3_aa: CASSLGRPGLAGQETQYF
cdr3_nt: TGTGCCAGCAGCTTAGGCCGACCGGGACTAGCGGGGCAAGAGACCCAGTACTTC

j_call: TRBJ1-1
v_call: TRBV19
d_call: TRBD1
clone_size: .
cdr3_aa: CASSRQGASTEAFF
cdr3_nt: TGTGCCAGTAGTAGACAGGGGGCCAGCACTGAAGCTTTCTTT

j_call: TRBJ2-2
v_call: TRBV7-7
d_call: TRBD1
clone_size: .
cdr3_aa: CASSQDRGLGELFF
cdr3_nt: TGTGCTAGCAGCCAAGACAGGGGGCTCGGGGAGCTGTTTTTT

j_call: TRBJ2-1
v_call: TRBV5-5
d_call: .
clone_size: once
cdr3_aa: CASRLASSSYNEQFF
cdr3_nt: TGTGCCAGCAGGCTTGCATCGAGCTCCTACAATGAGCAGTTCTTC

j_call: TRBJ1-4
v_call: TRBV10-3
d_call: TRBD1
clone_size: .
cdr3_aa: CATLGQGNEKLFF
cdr3_nt: TGTGCCACCCTGGGACAGGGTAATGAAAAACTGTTTTTT

j_call: TRBJ2-5
v_call: TRBV10-2
d_call: TRBD1
clone_size: .
cdr3_aa: CASPRTGGETQYF
cdr3_nt: TGCGCCAGCCCTAGGACAGGGGGGGAGACCCAGTACTTC

j_call: TRBJ2-7
v_call: TRBV10-3
d_call: .
clone_size: .
cdr3_aa: CAAQQAPRSDEQYF
cdr3_nt: TGTGCCGCCCAACAGGCGCCGAGGAGCGACGAGCAGTACTTC

j_call: TRBJ1-1
v_call: TRBV2
d_call: .
clone_size: once
cdr3_aa: CASNKMMNTEAFF
cdr3_nt: TGTGCCAGCAACAAGATGATGAACACTGAAGCTTTCTTT

j_call: TRBJ2-7
v_call: TRBV5-1
d_call: TRBD2
clone_size: once
cdr3_aa: CASSLGLAGGIYEQYF
cdr3_nt: TGCGCCAGCAGCTTGGGACTAGCGGGGGGGATTTACGAGCAGTACTTC

j_call: TRBJ1-1
v_call: TRBV4-1
d_call: .
clone_size: .
cdr3_aa: CASSPGGGADTEAFF
cdr3_nt: TGCGCCAGCAGCCCCGGGGGGGGAGCGGACACTGAAGCTTTCTTT

j_call: TRBJ1-1
v_call: TRBV7-9
d_call: .
clone_size: few
cdr3_aa: CASTSGGTTEAFF
cdr3_nt: TGTGCCAGCACCTCGGGAGGGACCACTGAAGCTTTCTTT

j_call: TRBJ1-2
v_call: TRBV14
d_call: .
clone_size: .
cdr3_aa: CASSHGPTYGYTF
cdr3_nt: TGTGCCAGCAGCCACGGTCCTACCTATGGCTACACCTTC

j_call: TRBJ1-6
v_call: TRBV15
d_call: .
clone_size: .
cdr3_aa: CATSREVTGGSPLHF
cdr3_nt: TGTGCCACCAGCAGAGAAGTGACAGGTGGATCACCCCTCCACTTT

j_call: TRBJ2-7
v_call: TRBV7-2
d_call: .
clone_size: .
cdr3_aa: CASSFAGYEQYF
cdr3_nt: TGTGCCAGCAGCTTTGCCGGCTACGAGCAGTACTTC

j_call: TRBJ2-7
v_call: TRBV2
d_call: TRBD1
clone_size: .
cdr3_aa: CASSEAPRTGDYEQYF
cdr3_nt: TGTGCCAGCAGTGAAGCCCCACGTACAGGGGACTACGAGCAGTACTTC

j_call: TRBJ1-5
v_call: TRBV7-9
d_call: .
clone_size: .
cdr3_aa: CASSDTGTPNQPQHF
cdr3_nt: TGTGCCAGCAGCGATACAGGGACCCCGAATCAGCCCCAGCATTTT

j_call: TRBJ2-7
v_call: TRBV9
d_call: .
clone_size: .
cdr3_aa: CASSTRGSSYEQYF
cdr3_nt: TGTGCCAGCAGCACACGGGGATCCTCCTACGAGCAGTACTTC

j_call: TRBJ1-4
v_call: TRBV11-2
d_call: .
clone_size: once
cdr3_aa: CASSLGEGKLFF
cdr3_nt: TGTGCCAGCAGCTTAGGGGAGGGAAAACTGTTTTTT

j_call: TRBJ2-2
v_call: TRBV2
d_call: .
clone_size: .
cdr3_aa: CASRLGELFF
cdr3_nt: TGTGCCAGCAGACTCGGGGAGCTGTTTTTT

j_call: TRBJ2-2
v_call: TRBV5-1
d_call: .
clone_size: .
cdr3_aa: CASSLAEGGAGELFF
cdr3_nt: TGCGCCAGCAGCTTGGCCGAGGGAGGTGCCGGGGAGCTGTTTTTT

j_call: TRBJ1-6
v_call: TRBV6-1
d_call: .
clone_size: .
cdr3_aa: CADPGSSYNSPLHF
cdr3_nt: TGTGCCGACCCGGGGAGCTCCTATAATTCACCCCTCCACTTT

j_call: TRBJ2-7
v_call: TRBV7-5
d_call: .
clone_size: .
cdr3_aa: CARAEPGQGVHEQYF
cdr3_nt: TGTGCCAGAGCGGAACCGGGACAGGGCGTACACGAGCAGTACTTC

j_call: TRBJ2-3
v_call: TRBV5-4
d_call: .
clone_size: .
cdr3_aa: CASRGISGTDTQYF
cdr3_nt: TGTGCCAGCAGGGGGATTTCGGGGACAGATACGCAGTATTTT

j_call: TRBJ2-2
v_call: TRBV19
d_call: TRBD2
clone_size: few
cdr3_aa: CASSISGAGTGELFF
cdr3_nt: TGTGCCAGTAGCATTAGCGGGGCGGGCACCGGGGAGCTGTTTTTT